This entry lists 22 T cell receptor beta chains sequenced from one sample in a study of T-cell memory formation after mild COVID-19. TCRdb reprocessed the 5' RACE reads with MiXCR, giving one entry per CDR3 protein. The data hold some 450,000 distinct CDR3 sequences, with 15% to 20% observed a single time. Specimen: PBMCs or a T cell subset sorted from them (not recorded which). The receptors here all came from a man between 18 and 29 years old who had mild COVID-19 (a few samples of this study predate the infection). Cell type and time point are not known.

This rearrangement joins TRBV5-1 to TRBJ2-3, with 10 bases matching TRBD2. Germline V CDR1 and CDR2: SGHRS, YFSETQ. This CDR3 has 17 amino acids. Losses at the gene ends were 0 bases for V and 4 bases for J; bases not matched to a gene: 8. CDR3 in amino acids: CASSLDLAGGWADTQYF. The CDR3 nucleotides are TGCGCCAGCAGCTTGGATTTAGCGGGGGGCTGGGCAGATACGCAGTATTTT.

V usage is TRBV9 and J usage is TRBJ1-6; a possible D gene is TRBD1 (6 bases). The ends were cut back, 4 bases at V and 9 bases at J, with 14 bases in the middle. Looked up from germline, CDR1 is SGDLS and CDR2 is YYNGEE. The CDR3 extends over 14 amino acids. DNA for the CDR3: TGTGCCAGCAGCCTAGGGGGAATTAGTTCACCCCTCCACTTT. This gives the protein CASSLGGISSPLHF.

This clonotype was seen a handful of times. J is TRBJ2-2 and V is TRBV19; D is unclear. Germline V gene data show CDR1 as LNHDA and CDR2 as SQIVND (reference sequence). This CDR3 comprises 14 residues. V was pared by 3 bases and J by 0 bases, with 5 bases between. CDR3 residues: CASSIGANTGELFF. The CDR3 coding sequence is TGTGCCAGTAGTATCGGTGCGAACACCGGGGAGCTGTTTTTT.

This clonotype was detected only a few times. This rearrangement joins TRBV7-2 to TRBJ2-4, with TRBD1 as a possible D gene (6 bases). V was pared by 4 bases and J by 0 bases, with 13 bases between. The germline gives CDR1 SGHTA, CDR2 FQGNSA. The CDR3 covers 16 residues. CDR3 loop: CASSSWEGGAKNIQYF. CDR3 nucleotides: TGTGCCAGCAGCTCCTGGGAAGGGGGAGCCAAAAACATTCAGTACTTC.

The chain employs TRBV7-9 and TRBJ1-4, with TRBD1 as a possible D gene (6 bases). V gave up 5 bases and J gave up 3 bases, with 16 bases separating them. CDR3 length: 16 residues. Germline V CDR1 and CDR2: SEHNR, FQNEAQ (reference sequence). The CDR3 here is CASSGYPGAANEKLFF. The CDR3 DNA sequence: TGTGCCAGCAGCGGCTACCCGGGGGCGGCTAATGAAAAACTGTTTTTT. The full variable domain, in which reference TRBV7-9 and TRBJ1-4 provide the parts outside the CDR3, is DTGVSQNPRHKITKRGQNVTFRCDPISEHNRLYWYRQTLGQGPEFLTYFQNEAQLEKSRLLSDRFSAERPKGSFSTLEIQRTEQGDSAMYLCASSGYPGAANEKLFFGSGTQLSVL.

V is TRBV5-1 and J is TRBJ1-2; a possible D gene is TRBD1 (6 bases). The CDR3 sequence is 15 residues long. CDR1 and CDR2 from the germline V gene are SGHRS and YFSETQ. V gave up 4 bases and J gave up 0 bases, with 13 bases separating them. The CDR3 nucleotides are TGCGCCAGCAGCCTGGGTCGGACAGCTAACTATGGCTACACCTTC. Protein sequence: CASSLGRTANYGYTF.

The chain has TRBV5-8 and TRBJ1-3; no clear D. V was clipped by 1 base and J by 0 bases, with 8 bases between them. The CDR3 length is 15 residues. CDR1 and CDR2 (germline): SGHTS, YDEGEE. As DNA, the CDR3 is TGTGCCAGCAGCTTGACGGGGATCTCTGGAAACACCATATATTTT. As protein: CASSLTGISGNTIYF.

This clonotype appeared a few times. This chain uses TRBV5-1 with TRBJ1-6; D is unresolved. V was cut by 4 bases and J by 0 bases, with 20 bases left in between. The length of the CDR3 is 19 residues. Germline loops: CDR1 SGHRS, CDR2 YFSETQ. The CDR3 here is CASSKHDAGTDSYNSPLHF. CDR3 coding DNA: TGCGCCAGCAGCAAACACGATGCGGGAACGGACTCCTATAATTCACCCCTCCACTTT.

The chain couples TRBV7-3 to TRBJ2-3, with D hard to call. V was clipped by 4 bases and J by 4 bases, with 12 bases between them. The CDR3 is 14 amino acids. Per the germline V gene, CDR1 is SGHTA and CDR2 is FQGTGA. The CDR3 DNA is TGTGCCAGCAGCTCCTCGGCCCATTCAGATACGCAGTATTTT. Its translation: CASSSSAHSDTQYF. The full variable domain, with the rest looked up from reference TRBV7-3 and TRBJ2-3, is GAGVSQTPSNKVTEKGKYVELRCDPISGHTALYWYRQSLGQGPEFLIYFQGTGAADDSGLPNDRFFAVRPEGSVSTLKIQRTERGDSAVYLCASSSSAHSDTQYFGPGTRLTVL.

This clonotype was seen a handful of times. This chain links TRBV7-8 with TRBJ1-2; D not certain. The germline V gene encodes CDR1 SGHVS and CDR2 FQNEAQ. Trimming took off 4 bases at V and 4 bases at J, with 13 bases between the two ends. The CDR3 extends over 14 amino acids. DNA for the CDR3: TGTGCCAGCAGCTCGGACCCTGGGTTCTATGGCTACACCTTC. It specifies CASSSDPGFYGYTF.

This chain uses TRBV18 with TRBJ2-3; D unclear. CDR3 size: 14 residues. CDR1 is KGHSH and CDR2 is LQKENI in the germline V gene. V lost 6 bases, J lost 6 bases, and 16 bases lay in between. CDR3 protein: CASSPAGGPDTQYF. The CDR3 coding sequence is TGTGCCAGCTCCCCCGCAGGTGGTCCGGATACGCAGTATTTT.

This clonotype was seen only a few times. The chain couples TRBV7-9 to TRBJ2-1, with D possibly being TRBD2 (5 bases). Trimming left V 4 bases short and J 6 bases short, with 10 bases between. The germline CDR1 and CDR2 sequences are SEHNR and FQNEAQ (reference sequence). CDR3 length equals 13 residues. The CDR3 loop reads CASSSTEVNEQFF. The CDR3 bases are TGTGCCAGCAGCTCGACGGAGGTCAATGAGCAGTTCTTC.

The table lists this clonotype with many counts. V and J are TRBV5-1 and TRBJ2-3; D is undetermined. CDR3 length: 18 residues. Germline-derived CDR1 and CDR2 are SGHRS and YFSETQ. Trimming took 0 bases from V and 2 from J, leaving 19 bases between them. CDR3 in DNA: TGCGCCAGCAGCTTGGCCATTCACTCCGACCCAGCCACAGATACGCAGTATTTT. Protein product: CASSLAIHSDPATDTQYF. Combining the CDR3 with reference TRBV5-1 and TRBJ2-3 gives the whole variable domain KAGVTQTPRYLIKTRGQQVTLSCSPISGHRSVSWYQQTPGQGLQFLFEYFSETQRNKGNFPGRFSGRQFSNSRSEMNVSTLELGDSALYLCASSLAIHSDPATDTQYFGPGTRLTVL.

The chain is built from TRBV4-3 and TRBJ1-3; D is undetermined. Germline assignment: CDR1 LGHNA and CDR2 YSLEER. Trimming cost V 2 bases and J 0 bases, with 8 bases left between them. This CDR3 is built from 15 residues. The CDR3, as DNA: TGCGCCAGCAGCCAAAACACCTTCTCTGGAAACACCATATATTTT. This gives the protein CASSQNTFSGNTIYF.

This clonotype was observed at least ten times. The J gene is TRBJ2-7, the V gene TRBV5-4, with D possibly being TRBD1 (6 bases). This CDR3 region has 14 residues. Germline CDR1 SGHNT, CDR2 YYREEE (reference sequence). Trimming shortened V by 4 bases and J by 3 bases, and 14 bases separated the two germline ends. CDR3 DNA sequence: TGTGCCAGCAGCCTGGGCCTACAGGGCTACGAGCAGTACTTC. Translated, it gives CASSLGLQGYEQYF.

In this sample, this clonotype turned up a few times. Written as DNA, the CDR3 is TGTGCCAGCAGCCGCCGTTCGTACCAAGAGACCCAGTACTTC. Protein sequence: CASSRRSYQETQYF. This chain joins TRBV14 and TRBJ2-5; D is undetermined. The ends were cut back, 4 bases at V and 0 bases at J, with 9 bases in the middle. CDR1 SGHDN and CDR2 FVKESK come from the germline V gene. This CDR3 is built from 14 residues.

The gene calls are TRBV6-5 and TRBJ2-3; 7 bases match TRBD1. The CDR3 is 14 amino acids. V shed 5 bases, J shed 5 bases, and the junction held 7 bases outside the gene matches. CDR1 and CDR2 from the germline V gene are MNHEY and SVGAGI. CDR3 sequence reads: CASSPWQGVDTQYF. The CDR3 nucleotides read TGTGCCAGCAGTCCTTGGCAGGGGGTAGATACGCAGTATTTT.

This clonotype was observed at least ten times. V usage is TRBV27 and J usage is TRBJ1-4, with unresolved D. This CDR3 is 14 amino acids long. V lost 3 bases and J lost 7, with 12 bases in between. The germline CDR1 and CDR2 sequences are MNHEY and SMNVEV (reference sequence). DNA of the CDR3: TGTGCCAGCAGTTTTTCCCGCGATCCTGAAAAACTGTTTTTT. This sequence encodes CASSFSRDPEKLFF.

The chain joins TRBV27 to TRBJ2-7, with TRBD1 identical over 7 bases. The germline CDR1 and CDR2 sequences are MNHEY and SMNVEV (reference sequence). V was clipped by 8 bases and J by 1 base; unmatched bases: 5. The CDR3 loop spans 13 amino acids. The CDR3 bases are TGTGCCAGCTCACAGGGGTTTTCCTACGAGCAGTACGTC. The encoded protein is CASSQGFSYEQYV.

In this sample, this clonotype turned up once. The chain joins TRBV4-1 to TRBJ1-1; 7 bases map to TRBD1. The CDR3 has 15 amino acids. Germline CDR1 reads MGHRA; CDR2 reads YSYEKL. V lost 5 bases and J lost 0; bases outside the gene matches: 6. The CDR3 loop reads CASSERGQLNTEAFF. The CDR3 nucleotides are TGCGCCAGCAGCGAACGGGGACAGTTGAACACTGAAGCTTTCTTT.

The chain couples TRBV7-2 to TRBJ1-5; 7 bases agree with TRBD1. The V gene end was trimmed by 1 base and the J gene end by 7 bases; junction bases not matched to a gene: 7. From germline, CDR1 is SGHTA and CDR2 FQGNSA. This CDR3 is built from 15 residues. CDR3 loop: CASSLVQGLEQPQHF. For the CDR3, the DNA is TGTGCCAGCAGCTTAGTACAGGGGCTCGAACAGCCCCAGCATTTT. The full variable domain, rest sourced from reference TRBV7-2 and TRBJ1-5, is GAGVSQSPSNKVTEKGKDVELRCDPISGHTALYWYRQSLGQGLEFLIYFQGNSAPDKSGLPSDRFSAERTGGSVSTLTIQRTQQEDSAVYLCASSLVQGLEQPQHFGDGTRLSIL.

Only a few counts were recorded for this clonotype. This chain connects TRBV5-1 to TRBJ2-2, with D perhaps TRBD1 (5 bases). The CDR3 length is 15 residues. Germline V lookup: CDR1 SGHRS, CDR2 YFSETQ. The V gene lost 2 bases and the J gene lost 6 bases, with 14 bases spanning the gap. The CDR3 bases are TGCGCCAGCAGCTTCACAGGCATAACATCCGGGGAGCTGTTTTTT. Translated, it gives CASSFTGITSGELFF.